The 14 T cell receptor beta chains listed next were all sequenced from one sample in a study of blood T cell repertoires in COVID-19. The assay was immunoSEQ multiplex PCR, and TCRdb's table has in-frame clones only and misses some. The sample includes a few hundred thousand clones, approximately 82% of them seen just once. Sequencing was performed on peripheral blood. These receptors came from a young woman with acute or convalescent COVID-19.

This rearrangement joins TRBV6-5 to TRBJ2-7; a possible D gene is TRBD2 (7 bases). Per germline, CDR1 MNHEY and CDR2 SVGAGI. The CDR3 spans 15 residues. V shed 8 bases and J shed 4 bases, with 21 bases lying between them. For the CDR3, the DNA is TGTGCCAGCGGGAATGGGGGCGGGGGCTCGTACGAGCAGTACTTC. Translating gives CASGNGGGGSYEQYF.

A few counts support this clone. This chain joins TRBV7-2 and TRBJ1-2; 9 bases map to TRBD1. This CDR3 spans 13 amino acids. Germline CDR1 SGHTA, CDR2 FQGNSA. J was trimmed by 7 bases and V by 5 bases; bases with no gene match: 5. The CDR3 loop is CASSPGQGLGYTF. The CDR3 DNA sequence: TGTGCCAGCAGCCCTGGACAGGGGCTTGGCTACACCTTC.

The chain recombines TRBV6-5 with TRBJ2-3, with D unclear. The germline V gene encodes CDR1 MNHEY and CDR2 SVGAGI. V was shortened by 2 bases and J by 1 base, with 7 bases between the two germline ends. The CDR3 covers 14 residues. CDR3 sequence reads: CASSYQIRTDTQYF. CDR3 in DNA: TGTGCCAGCAGTTACCAGATCCGCACAGATACGCAGTATTTT.

This clone was detected once. This rearrangement joins TRBV4-1 to TRBJ2-2; TRBD1 agrees at 7 bases. This CDR3 spans 18 amino acids. V dropped 1 base and J dropped 5; count of bases not matched to a gene: 13. The germline CDR1 and CDR2 sequences are MGHRA and YSYEKL. CDR3 loop: CASSQGDLKTGNTGELFF. The CDR3 DNA sequence: TGCGCCAGCAGCCAAGGGGATTTGAAGACAGGGAATACCGGGGAGCTGTTTTTT.

The rearrangement joins TRBV28 to TRBJ1-2; 8 bases agree with TRBD1. This CDR3 region has 14 residues. Germline lookup yields CDR1 MDHEN and CDR2 SYDVKM. V shed 6 bases, J shed 4 bases, and the junction held 7 bases outside the gene matches. The CDR3 sequence is CASRSRGRLYGYTF. The CDR3 region has the DNA TGTGCCAGCAGATCCAGGGGGCGTCTCTATGGCTACACCTTC.

On this clone itself: This sample also contains other DNA sequences that code for the same CDR3. This sequence joins TRBV5-6 and TRBJ1-1; unclear D gene. The V end was cut by 0 bases, the J end by 5 bases, with 11 bases between. The CDR3 covers 14 residues. Germline-derived CDR1 and CDR2 are SGHDT and YYEEEE. The DNA for the CDR3 is TGTGCCAGCAGCTTGGGGTCGGGTTGGACTGAAGCTTTCTTT. Translated: CASSLGSGWTEAFF.

The chain has TRBV28 and TRBJ2-4; a possible D gene is TRBD2 (6 bases). The CDR3 covers 14 residues. V lost 7 bases to trimming and J lost 0 bases, with 10 bases between them. Germline V gene data show CDR1 as MDHEN and CDR2 as SYDVKM. CDR3 loop: CASISGLAKNIQYF. The CDR3 nucleotides read TGTGCCAGCATTAGCGGTTTAGCCAAAAACATTCAGTACTTC.

V usage is TRBV2 and J usage is TRBJ1-4, with D uncertain. V lost 6 bases and J lost 4, with 12 bases in between. The germline gives CDR1 SNHLY, CDR2 FYNNEI. The CDR3 is 14 amino acids. The CDR3 reads CASSIVFSNEKLFF. The CDR3 DNA follows: TGTGCCAGCAGCATAGTTTTTAGTAATGAAAAACTGTTTTTT.

This chain links TRBV29-1 with TRBJ2-3; D is ambiguous. The CDR3 is made up of 13 amino acids. Germline CDR1 and CDR2: SQVTM and ANQGSEA. Trimming cost V 4 bases and J 2 bases, with 10 bases left between them. The CDR3 DNA is TGCAGCGTTGCGGCCGACTCCACAGATACGCAGTATTTT. Translation: CSVAADSTDTQYF.

The chain carries TRBV12-5 and TRBJ2-1; 13 bases are shared with TRBD2. With 0 bases clipped from V and 10 bases from J, the junction kept 15 bases outside the gene matches. Germline V CDR1 and CDR2: LGHNT, FRNRAP. The CDR3 has 19 residues. CDR3 in amino acids: CASGLVSPRTSGSFSEQFF. In nucleotides, the CDR3 is TGTGCTAGTGGTTTGGTCTCCCCGCGGACTAGCGGGAGTTTTAGCGAGCAGTTCTTC.

This chain joins TRBV6-5 and TRBJ1-1; a possible D gene is TRBD1 (5 bases). The CDR3 consists of 14 residues. Germline V gene sequence: CDR1 MNHEY, CDR2 SVGAGI. The V and J ends lost 2 bases and 1 base respectively, with 8 bases between them. This CDR3 is CASSYGGGNTEAFF. DNA for the CDR3: TGTGCCAGCAGTTACGGGGGGGGGAACACTGAAGCTTTCTTT.

The V call is TRBV7-2, the J call TRBJ2-5, with 7 bases identical to TRBD2. The CDR3 extends over 15 amino acids. Germline-derived CDR1 and CDR2 are SGHTA and FQGNSA. Losses at the gene ends were 1 base for V and 3 bases for J; bases not matched to a gene: 5. CDR3 residues: CASSLVSGSKETQYF. The CDR3 nucleotides read TGTGCCAGCAGCTTAGTTAGCGGGTCAAAAGAGACCCAGTACTTC.

This clone occurred a few times. V and J are TRBV6-2 or TRBV6-3 and TRBJ1-1; a possible D gene is TRBD1 (5 bases). The CDR3 runs 14 residues. V dropped 2 bases and J dropped 3 bases, with 10 bases sitting between them. CDR1 MNHEY and CDR2 SVGEGT come from the germline V gene. In DNA, the CDR3 is TGTGCCAGCAGTTACGTTCGGGGGGACACTGAAGCTTTCTTT. It yields the protein CASSYVRGDTEAFF.

This clone has just one count. This chain joins TRBV2 and TRBJ2-7, with 13 bases that match TRBD2. The CDR3 totals 15 residues. V lost 5 bases and J lost 6; bases outside the gene matches: 7. Germline V gene data show CDR1 as SNHLY and CDR2 as FYNNEI. The CDR3 is CASSMRLAGGREQYF. Here the CDR3 DNA reads TGTGCCAGCAGTATGAGACTAGCGGGAGGACGCGAGCAGTACTTC.